In its sample, the clone carrying this T cell receptor beta chain was seen many times. Its antigen is currently unknown. TCRdb analysed the 5' RACE reads with MiXCR anew, one entry per CDR3 protein. The repertoire includes about 42,000 distinct CDR3 sequences, 2.5% to 3.5% of them detected once, and 4.6% sits in the top ten. This sample is part of a study of CD8 T cells in ankylosing spondylitis. Study results and caveats: Researchers reportedly found disease-linked clones significantly enriched in matched ankylosing spondylitis synovial fluid. Seemingly characteristic of ankylosing spondylitis blood was a TCR beta motif consisting of 7 or 8 highly homologous variants.

CDR1 is SGDLS and CDR2 is YYNGEE in the germline V gene. V lost 4 bases, J lost 7 bases, and 15 bases lay in between. The CDR3 covers 14 residues. V is TRBV9 and J is TRBJ2-1, with D hard to call. This sequence was found in a male donor with ankylosing spondylitis or in good health (not recorded which). Sample: blood, either unsorted or a sorted T cell fraction (not recorded which). CDR3 sequence reads: CASSSLELGNEQFF. The CDR3, as DNA: TGTGCCAGCAGCTCTCTTGAGTTGGGAAATGAGCAGTTCTTC.